This T cell receptor beta chain was identified during a study of T cell repertoires in cytomegalovirus infection (dated by TCRdb to between 2018 and 2021). As for the study more broadly: The peptide stimulations were aimed at well-studied HLA-B-restricted epitopes as well as recently identified HLA-C-restricted CMV epitopes, whose presentation resists viral immunomodulation. Donor HLA type was relevant to the analysis, as public TCR beta signatures indicated carriage of CMV infection together with the matching HLA type.

The sequencer listed for this sample is Illumina HiSeq 1500. TCRdb cleaned the public reads at Q25 with fastp, built clones with MiXCR and kept in-frame beta chains. Entries are consolidated by CDR3 protein sequence, retaining the most common genes and DNA. In all, the sample holds around 310,000 distinct CDR3 sequences, and 25% to 30% of those were seen once. 15% to 20% of the sample comes from the top ten. The CDR3 numbers 16 residues from cysteine through phenylalanine. CDR3 DNA is the only sequence kept; it has 48 bases, read in frame from the first base. Based on the germline V gene, the CDR1 and CDR2 sequences are KGHSH and LQKENI. V is cut back by 5 bases and J by 2 bases, with 9 bases in the junction unmatched. What the treatment or condition label conveys for this sample: in vitro stimulation with specific CMV peptide epitopes to enrich CMV-specific T cells. Overall study outcomes, separate from this receptor: The ex vivo response was dominated by HLA-C-restricted CMV-specific TCR beta clonotypes, which also provided the single most frequent clonotype in two of eight donors. Cumulative frequency of public TCR beta family members discriminated carriers of CMV infection plus the relevant HLA type in this cohort and an independent 352-donor cohort.

Concerning this clonotype: Its specific antigen is unknown. Per-nucleotide qualities are absent, and no much larger clonotype sits a single base away.

This clonotype originated in a human donor in good health (CMV status not recorded). Some clones in this sample may be carry-over from other donors' samples. The chain couples TRBV18 to TRBJ2-1; TRBD1 fits 7 bases in the junction. The sample consisted of cultured PBMCs, taken from culture after CMV antigen stimulation. At the DNA level, the sequence is TGTGCCAGCTCAACCACTGAGGGGGCGCCCTACAATGAGCAGTTCTTC. Its protein product is CASSTTEGAPYNEQFF.